This is a list of T cell receptor beta chains from one sample in a study of early T cells in non-severe SARS-CoV-2 infection. Via MiXCR, TCRdb re-called the 5' RACE reads, giving one row per CDR3 protein. There are over 25,000 distinct CDR3 sequences in the sample; 5% to 7% occur only once, and approximately 0.87% lies in the top ten. Sequenced material: whole blood. The receptors were sampled from an adult who was a healthcare worker with PCR-confirmed SARS-CoV-2 infection or an uninfected control (not recorded which). Each CDR3 is given with its conserved first and last residue. D genes are given only for firm matches. Expanded clones are given a class, and other clones once, few, many or no size at all.

J: TRBJ2-2; V: TRBV28; size: many; D: -; DNA: TGTGCCAGCAGTTTATTCGACTCTACCGGGGAGCTGTTTTTT; CDR3: CASSLFDSTGELFF
J: TRBJ1-2; V: TRBV27; size: -; D: -; DNA: TGTGCCAGCAGTCCATACGTGAACTATGGCTACACCTTC; CDR3: CASSPYVNYGYTF
J: TRBJ1-2; V: TRBV5-4; size: few; D: TRBD1; DNA: TGTGCCAGCAGCCCCGGGACAGGGGTCAGCTATGGCTACACCTTC; CDR3: CASSPGTGVSYGYTF
J: TRBJ1-6; V: TRBV7-2; size: many; D: -; DNA: TGTGCCAGCAGGGAAAATTCACCCCTCCACTTT; CDR3: CASRENSPLHF
J: TRBJ2-5; V: TRBV20-1; size: -; D: TRBD2; DNA: TGCAGTGCTAGCCCTAGCGGGGCAATATGGGAGACCCAGTACTTC; CDR3: CSASPSGAIWETQYF
J: TRBJ2-7; V: TRBV7-2; size: few; D: TRBD1; DNA: TGTGCCAGCAGCGGGGACAGGGACCACGAGCAGTACTTC; CDR3: CASSGDRDHEQYF
J: TRBJ2-5; V: TRBV6-2/TRBV6-3; size: -; D: TRBD2; DNA: TGTGCCAGCAGTAACCCTAGCGGGAAGGGACCAGAGACCCAGTACTTC; CDR3: CASSNPSGKGPETQYF
J: TRBJ2-3; V: TRBV12-3/TRBV12-4; size: -; D: -; DNA: TGTGCCAGCAGTTTGAGGAGCATCTGGGATACGCAGTATTTT; CDR3: CASSLRSIWDTQYF
J: TRBJ2-5; V: TRBV20-1; size: many; D: TRBD2; DNA: TGCAGTGCTAGAGATTTTCTAGCGGGAGAGACAGAGACCCAGTACTTC; CDR3: CSARDFLAGETETQYF
J: TRBJ2-7; V: TRBV7-2; size: -; D: -; DNA: TGTGCCAGCAGCTTAGCGGACGAAAGCGTGAACTCCTACGAGCAGTACTTC; CDR3: CASSLADESVNSYEQYF
J: TRBJ1-2; V: TRBV12-3/TRBV12-4; size: -; D: -; DNA: TGTGCCAGCAGCTCGATCGACAGAGACTATGGCTACACCTTC; CDR3: CASSSIDRDYGYTF
J: TRBJ2-6; V: TRBV7-9; size: many; D: -; DNA: TGTGCCAGCAGTTACAGCGAGTCTGGGGCCAACGTCCTGACTTTC; CDR3: CASSYSESGANVLTF
J: TRBJ2-1; V: TRBV12-3/TRBV12-4; size: few; D: -; DNA: TGTGCCAGCATTCGCGGAGGGCGCGGGAATGAGCAGTTCTTC; CDR3: CASIRGGRGNEQFF
J: TRBJ2-7; V: TRBV11-2; size: few; D: -; DNA: TGTGCCAGCAGCCGACTCGGGACGGATCACTACGAGCAGTACTTC; CDR3: CASSRLGTDHYEQYF
J: TRBJ1-1; V: TRBV18; size: many; D: -; DNA: TGTGCCAGCTCGGCGGACAGACACACTGAAGCTTTCTTT; CDR3: CASSADRHTEAFF
J: TRBJ1-2; V: TRBV7-9; size: medium-sized; D: TRBD1; DNA: TGTGCCAGCAGCTTAGACTCCCACAGGGGGGACTATGGCTACACCTTC; CDR3: CASSLDSHRGDYGYTF
J: TRBJ1-2; V: TRBV6-5; size: many; D: -; DNA: TGTGCCAGCAGTTACGGGAGCTATGGCTACACCTTC; CDR3: CASSYGSYGYTF
J: TRBJ2-3; V: TRBV7-9; size: few; D: -; DNA: TGTGCCAGCAGCTTAAGTACAGAATTTTATACGCAGTATTTT; CDR3: CASSLSTEFYTQYF
J: TRBJ2-1; V: TRBV11-2; size: medium-sized; D: TRBD2; DNA: TGTGCCAGCAGACAACTAGCGGGGGGGTACAATGAGCAGTTCTTC; CDR3: CASRQLAGGYNEQFF
J: TRBJ1-1; V: TRBV12-3/TRBV12-4; size: -; D: TRBD1; DNA: TGTGCCAGCAGTTCCTGGACAGGGAGAACTGAAGCTTTCTTT; CDR3: CASSSWTGRTEAFF
J: TRBJ2-2; V: TRBV13; size: many; D: -; DNA: TGTGCCAGCAAACTTCGCATGGCCGGGGAGCTGTTTTTT; CDR3: CASKLRMAGELFF
J: TRBJ2-7; V: TRBV28; size: few; D: -; DNA: TGTGCCAGCAGTCCCGGGAGTATCGACGAGCAGTACTTC; CDR3: CASSPGSIDEQYF
J: TRBJ2-5; V: TRBV12-3/TRBV12-4; size: many; D: -; DNA: TGTGCCAGCAGTCCCAGTAGAGGGGGGAGGGAAGAGACCCAGTACTTC; CDR3: CASSPSRGGREETQYF
J: TRBJ1-4; V: TRBV7-2; size: many; D: -; DNA: TGTGCCAGCAGCTTAGTTCCTGCAACTAATGAAAAACTGTTTTTT; CDR3: CASSLVPATNEKLFF
J: TRBJ2-3; V: TRBV6-5; size: few; D: -; DNA: TGTGCCAGCAGTTCCCCGGGTACCGGCCCCACAGATACGCAGTATTTT; CDR3: CASSSPGTGPTDTQYF
J: TRBJ2-7; V: TRBV28; size: many; D: -; DNA: TGTGCCAGCTCGACCGGGTCTACTCGCGAGCAGTACTTC; CDR3: CASSTGSTREQYF
J: TRBJ2-4; V: TRBV12-3/TRBV12-4; size: many; D: -; DNA: TGTGCCAGCAGCTTTTCCCCGCCGCATGTGGCCAAAAACATTCAGTACTTC; CDR3: CASSFSPPHVAKNIQYF